These 9 T cell receptor beta chains were sequenced from one sample in a study of regulatory T cells in long-lasting Graves disease. Time point meaning: persistent/refractory GD, antithyroid drugs over 5 years with positive TRAb. Extracted PBMC RNA gave rise to the TCR library. Building of the TCR beta libraries involved iRepertoire HTBI primers and Arm-PCR of CDR3 regions. TCRdb used MiXCR to reprocess the multiplex PCR reads, holding one entry per CDR3 protein. The table has a few hundred thousand distinct CDR3 sequences, 20% to 30% seen once; the top ten hold approximately 26%. The material sequenced was peripheral blood mononuclear cells (PBMCs), taken when the disease was refractory, from a patient treated with antithyroid drugs. Source of these receptors: a female donor with Graves disease.

The rearrangement joins TRBV4-1 to TRBJ1-2, with D tentatively TRBD1 (6 bases). Trimming took 1 base from V and 14 from J, leaving 23 bases between them. CDR3 length: 15 amino acids. From germline, CDR1 is MGHRA and CDR2 YSYEKL. The CDR3 DNA reads as TGCGCCAGCAGCCAAGTTGGAAATGGTGAACAGGGATGGACCTTC. Translation: CASSQVGNGEQGWTF.

This clonotype was observed a handful of times. J is TRBJ2-7 and V is TRBV7-9, with 8 positions matching TRBD2. Trimming cost V 1 base and J 3 bases; bases outside gene matches: 5. This CDR3 contains 15 residues. CDR1 and CDR2 (germline): SEHNR, FQNEAQ (reference sequence). The CDR3 bases are TGTGCCAGCAGCTTAGTCGGGGGGGACGGCTACGAGCAGTACTTC. Protein sequence: CASSLVGGDGYEQYF.

This rearrangement joins TRBV11-2 to TRBJ2-3, with 7 bases identical to TRBD2. The CDR3 is 14 amino acids. Germline CDR1 SGHAT, CDR2 FQNNGV. The V segment lost 5 bases and the J segment 2 bases; nucleotides outside the gene matches: 4. This CDR3 is CASSRAGATDTQYF. The CDR3 DNA reads as TGTGCCAGCAGCCGCGCGGGAGCCACAGATACGCAGTATTTT. Based on the CDR3 plus reference TRBV11-2 and TRBJ2-3, the full variable domain is EAGVAQSPRYKIIEKRQSVAFWCNPISGHATLYWYQQILGQGPKLLIQFQNNGVVDDSQLPKDRFSAERLKGVDSTLKIQPAKLEDSAVYLCASSRAGATDTQYFGPGTRLTVL.

This clonotype was recorded at least ten times. The J gene is TRBJ2-5, the V gene TRBV28; TRBD1 aligns across 8 bases. V shed 2 bases and J 2 bases; nucleotides not matched to a gene: 4. This CDR3 has 15 residues. CDR1 and CDR2 (germline): MDHEN, SYDVKM. CDR3 region: CASSLVGQVQETQYF. In nucleotides, the CDR3 is TGTGCCAGCAGTTTAGTGGGACAGGTTCAAGAGACCCAGTACTTC.

This clonotype was recorded at least ten times. The junction departs from germline at one end; a sequencing error may be responsible. The chain links TRBV12-3 or TRBV12-4 to TRBJ2-7; 8 bases match TRBD1. The length of the CDR3 is 15 residues. The CDR3 is CASSLAGTGAYEQYF. The CDR3 region has the DNA TGTGCCAGCAGCTTAGCCGGGACAGGAGCCTACGAGCAGTACTTC.

The rearrangement joins TRBV11-2 to TRBJ2-5; D is unclear. Gene TRBJ2-1 matches the end of the DNA better, so the J call may be wrong. Germline V CDR1 and CDR2: SGHAT, FQNNGV. The CDR3 runs 13 residues. The CDR3: CASSLEGWNEQFF. CDR3 nucleotide sequence: TGTGCCAGCAGCTTAGAGGGCTGGAATGAGCAGTTCTTC.

V is TRBV7-9 and J is TRBJ1-3; D gene unclear. Deletions cut 1 base from V and 2 bases from J, with 6 bases between. Germline V gene sequence: CDR1 SEHNR, CDR2 FQNEAQ (reference sequence). This CDR3 has 14 residues. As DNA, the CDR3 is TGTGCCAGCAGCTTAGTCACAGCTGGAAACACCATATATTTT. The encoded protein is CASSLVTAGNTIYF.

At least ten counts were recorded for this clonotype. J is TRBJ1-5 and V is TRBV30; D is ambiguous. Per the germline V gene, CDR1 is GTSNPN and CDR2 is SVGIG (reference sequence). The V and J ends lost 0 bases and 5 bases respectively, with 8 bases between them. The CDR3 extends over 13 amino acids. CDR3: CAWSVSSYQPQHF. CDR3 in DNA: TGTGCCTGGAGTGTAAGCAGTTATCAGCCCCAGCATTTT.

The chain uses TRBV7-8 and TRBJ2-1; 8 bases map to TRBD2. V dropped 4 bases and J dropped 2; count of bases not matched to a gene: 10. Germline V gene lookup returns CDR1 SGHVS and CDR2 FQNEAQ. CDR3 length: 17 amino acids. This CDR3 is CASSSKPRGLAYNEQFF. The CDR3 DNA reads as TGTGCCAGCAGCTCCAAGCCCAGGGGACTAGCCTACAATGAGCAGTTCTTC.